The 30 T cell receptor beta chains below come from one sample, sequenced in a study of spatial heterogeneity in lung cancer (dated by TCRdb to about 2019). Explained via the paper, the time point label denotes: sample taken at primary tumor resection. Without any cell sorting, TCR sequencing was performed on whole RNA extracted either from tumor and nontumor lung tissue or from cryopreserved PBMC samples. Receptors were amplified or captured by 5' RACE. Sequenced using a NextSeq 500. TCRdb reprocessing: public reads trimmed at Q25 with fastp, clones called with MiXCR, in-frame beta chains kept. Duplicate CDR3 protein sequences are folded into a single record with the most common DNA and genes. Within this sample are about 82,000 distinct CDR3 sequences, with roughly an eighth of them counted one time only. The ten largest make up around 4.3% of the sample. The material sequenced was PBMCs, taken at surgery. The receptors come from a male donor with early-stage non-small cell lung cancer.

This clonotype appeared a few times. V is TRBV6-2 or TRBV6-3 and J is TRBJ1-2, with no clear D. The CDR3 consists of 12 residues. Germline V gene sequence: CDR1 MNHEY, CDR2 SVGEGT. V lost 5 bases to trimming and J lost 4 bases, with 8 bases between them. This CDR3 is CASSLTAYGYTF. For the CDR3, the DNA is TGTGCCAGCAGTCTCACAGCCTATGGCTACACCTTC.

This clonotype was detected many times. The V call is TRBV12-3 or TRBV12-4, the J call TRBJ1-1; D is ambiguous. CDR3 length equals 13 residues. V was shortened by 2 bases and J by 6 bases, with 10 bases between the two germline ends. As DNA, the CDR3 is TGTGCCAGCAGTTTAAGCTTAGTGGCTGAAGCTTTCTTT. Translated: CASSLSLVAEAFF.

Ten or more counts support this clonotype. The chain combines TRBV5-1 with TRBJ2-7, with 7 bases matching TRBD2. The CDR3 extends over 14 amino acids. CDR1 is SGHRS and CDR2 is YFSETQ in the germline V gene. V gave up 0 bases and J gave up 2 bases; unmatched junction bases: 2. As DNA, the CDR3 is TGCGCCAGCAGCTTGGGGGCGGGGGCCTACGAGCAGTACTTC. The encoded protein is CASSLGAGAYEQYF.

The rearrangement joins TRBV5-1 to TRBJ1-1; tentative D call: TRBD1 (6 bases). Germline V CDR1 and CDR2: SGHRS, YFSETQ. This CDR3 is 14 amino acids long. The V end was cut by 4 bases, the J end by 2 bases, with 12 bases between. CDR3 sequence reads: CASSPAGANTEAFF. The DNA for the CDR3 is TGCGCCAGCAGCCCAGCAGGGGCTAACACTGAAGCTTTCTTT.

This clonotype has more than one count but fewer than ten. This chain uses TRBV12-3 or TRBV12-4 with TRBJ1-1, with a weak D call TRBD1 (6 bases). The CDR3 sequence is 13 residues long. V was cut by 6 bases and J by 5 bases, with 13 bases left in between. The CDR3 loop reads CASRPGGLTEAFF. The DNA of the CDR3 is TGTGCCAGCAGACCCGGGGGGCTGACTGAAGCTTTCTTT.

V is TRBV12-3 or TRBV12-4 and J is TRBJ2-2; 10 nucleotides align to TRBD1. V shed 5 bases and J 7 bases; nucleotides not matched to a gene: 10. The CDR3 has 16 residues. The CDR3 bases are TGTGCCAGCAGTCCTCCGGGACAGGGGCTGAACGGGGAGCTGTTTTTT. Its translation: CASSPPGQGLNGELFF.

The chain has TRBV7-9 and TRBJ2-6, with D possibly TRBD2 on 6 matching bases. Germline values: CDR1 SEHNR, CDR2 FQNEAQ (reference sequence). V lost 2 bases and J 4 bases, leaving 12 bases between the germline ends. The CDR3 loop spans 16 amino acids. In DNA, the CDR3 is TGTGCCAGCAGCTTAACCGGGGGAGCGGGGGCCAACGTCCTGACTTTC. This translates into CASSLTGGAGANVLTF.

V usage is TRBV5-1 and J usage is TRBJ1-1; 11 positions match TRBD1. The CDR3 consists of 14 residues. J gave up 6 bases and V 0 bases, and 1 base lay outside the gene matches. Germline V CDR1 and CDR2: SGHRS, YFSETQ. The CDR3 DNA reads as TGCGCCAGCAGCTTGGGGGACAGGGGGTCTGAAGCTTTCTTT. Its translation: CASSLGDRGSEAFF.

This clonotype was seen a few times. V is TRBV5-1 and J is TRBJ2-7, with TRBD2 identical over 7 bases. The CDR3 sequence is 14 residues long. The germline CDR1 and CDR2 sequences are SGHRS and YFSETQ. The V segment lost 4 bases and the J segment 2 bases; nucleotides outside the gene matches: 6. This CDR3 reads CASSGRAGTYEQYF. CDR3 nucleotides: TGCGCCAGCAGCGGGAGGGCAGGGACCTACGAGCAGTACTTC.

The V gene is TRBV28, the J gene TRBJ1-1; D unclear. Trimming removed 5 bases from V and 8 bases from J, with 12 bases in between. This CDR3 comprises 12 residues. The V gene's germline CDR1 is MDHEN and CDR2 SYDVKM. CDR3 amino acids: CASSPPYPEAFF. In DNA form, the CDR3 reads TGTGCCAGCAGTCCCCCCTATCCCGAAGCTTTCTTT. Full variable domain (remainder filled in from reference TRBV28 and TRBJ1-1): DVKVTQSSRYLVKRTGEKVFLECVQDMDHENMFWYRQDPGLGLRLIYFSYDVKMKEKGDIPEGYSVSREKKERFSLILESASTNQTSMYLCASSPPYPEAFFGQGTRLTVV.

This clonotype was counted between two and nine times. The V call is TRBV20-1, the J call TRBJ1-5; 7 bases map to TRBD1. CDR3 length: 13 residues. Germline assignment: CDR1 DFQATT and CDR2 SNEGSKA (reference sequence). V lost 6 bases to trimming and J lost 4 bases; unmatched junction nucleotides: 6. Written as DNA, the CDR3 is TGCAGTGCCACGGGACAGAAGAATCAGCCCCAGCATTTT. This sequence encodes CSATGQKNQPQHF.

The chain links TRBV20-1 to TRBJ2-7; the D is unclear. Trimming removed 4 bases at V and 1 base at J, with 8 bases between. Germline V gene lookup returns CDR1 DFQATT and CDR2 SNEGSKA (reference sequence). The CDR3 is made up of 12 amino acids. The CDR3 spells CSATRQSYEQYF. CDR3 nucleotide sequence: TGCAGTGCTACAAGACAATCCTACGAGCAGTACTTC.

The V gene is TRBV27, the J gene TRBJ2-1, with D maybe TRBD1 (6 bases). V lost 5 bases and J lost 8, with 19 bases in between. Germline CDR1 and CDR2: MNHEY and SMNVEV (reference sequence). This CDR3 has 15 residues. The DNA of the CDR3 is TGTGCCAGCAGTCAACAGGGACGCCTATGGGATGAGCAGTTCTTC. Protein sequence: CASSQQGRLWDEQFF.

This clonotype was recorded at least ten times. V gene TRBV29-1 combines with J gene TRBJ2-1; D ambiguous. The length of the CDR3 is 12 residues. Trimming cost V 4 bases and J 4 bases, with 8 bases left between them. The germline V gene has CDR1 SQVTM and CDR2 ANQGSEA. CDR3 coding DNA: TGCAGCGTTGCAGAGTATTACAATGAGCAGTTCTTC. Residues: CSVAEYYNEQFF.

The rearrangement uses TRBV5-1 and TRBJ2-7, with 7 nucleotides matching TRBD1. Germline V gives CDR1 SGHRS, CDR2 YFSETQ. V lost 4 bases and J lost 3; bases outside the gene matches: 10. The CDR3 loop spans 15 amino acids. The CDR3 bases are TGCGCCAGCAGCACCACCGGGACAGTAGTCTACGAGCAGTACTTC. Translation: CASSTTGTVVYEQYF.

The V and J genes are TRBV28 and TRBJ2-2; possible D gene TRBD1, 5 bases. Germline V gene sequence: CDR1 MDHEN, CDR2 SYDVKM. V was shortened by 8 bases and J by 2 bases, with 15 bases between the two germline ends. CDR3 size: 15 residues. As DNA, the CDR3 is TGTGCCAGCTTCCCTTCTGACAGAAACACCGGGGAGCTGTTTTTT. Amino acids: CASFPSDRNTGELFF.

This clonotype was detected only a few times. This chain connects TRBV7-8 to TRBJ2-1, with D maybe TRBD1 (5 bases). Trimming took off 4 bases at V and 3 bases at J, with 16 bases between the two ends. Germline V gene sequence: CDR1 SGHVS, CDR2 FQNEAQ. The CDR3 covers 16 residues. The CDR3, as DNA: TGTGCCAGCAGCTACTCCGCTCAGGGATACTACAATGAGCAGTTCTTC. Its translation is CASSYSAQGYYNEQFF. Full variable domain (remainder filled in from reference TRBV7-8 and TRBJ2-1): GAGVSQSPRYKVAKRGQDVALRCDPISGHVSLFWYQQALGQGPEFLTYFQNEAQLDKSGLPSDRFFAERPEGSVSTLKIQRTQQEDSAVYLCASSYSAQGYYNEQFFGPGTRLTVL.

This clonotype was picked up many times. This chain connects TRBV6-1 to TRBJ1-1; TRBD1 agrees at 8 bases. In germline, CDR1 is MNHNS, CDR2 SASEGT. With 5 bases clipped from V and 5 bases from J, the junction kept 7 bases outside the gene matches. This CDR3 has 14 amino acids. The CDR3: CASSIQGVETEAFF. CDR3 bases: TGTGCCAGCAGTATACAGGGGGTAGAGACTGAAGCTTTCTTT.

As concerns this clonotype: A read error may produce the germline difference seen at one junction end. V is TRBV11-2 and J is TRBJ1-6; 8 nucleotides match TRBD1. Germline loops: CDR1 SGHAT, CDR2 FQNNGV. The CDR3 is 13 residues long. CDR3 DNA: TGTGCCAGCAGCATAGACAGGGGAAGACCCCTCCACTTT. It encodes CASSIDRGRPLHF.

This clonotype was recorded many times. The chain joins TRBV29-1 to TRBJ1-1, with D unresolved. In germline, CDR1 is SQVTM, CDR2 ANQGSEA. The germline V and J ends were trimmed by 7 bases and 4 bases, with 16 bases remaining between them. The CDR3 is 13 amino acids. The CDR3 region is CSASETLGTEAFF. The CDR3 nucleotides are TGCAGCGCTTCGGAGACCCTAGGCACTGAAGCTTTCTTT.

The V call is TRBV19, the J call TRBJ2-1; 9 nucleotides align to TRBD1. The CDR3 is 15 residues long. J gave up 5 bases and V 5 bases, and 7 bases lay outside the gene matches. From germline, CDR1 is LNHDA and CDR2 SQIVND (reference sequence). The CDR3 bases are TGTGCCAGTAGTTCAAGACAGGGGGGTAACAATGAGCAGTTCTTC. Its translation: CASSSRQGGNNEQFF.

The chain has TRBV5-1 and TRBJ1-1; no clear D. The CDR3 length is 12 residues. From germline, CDR1 is SGHRS and CDR2 YFSETQ. The germline V and J ends were trimmed by 0 bases and 5 bases, with 5 bases remaining between them. In DNA form, the CDR3 reads TGCGCCAGCAGCTTGGGCGTAACTGAAGCTTTCTTT. It is translated as CASSLGVTEAFF.

This clonotype has ten or more counts. This chain connects TRBV20-1 to TRBJ2-6; D perhaps matches TRBD1 (6 bases). This CDR3 region has 14 residues. CDR1 and CDR2 from the germline V gene are DFQATT and SNEGSKA (reference sequence). V was clipped by 6 bases and J by 0 bases, with 9 bases between them. The DNA of the CDR3 is TGCAGTGCCGAGGACAGCTCTGGGGCCAACGTCCTGACTTTC. Protein: CSAEDSSGANVLTF.

This clonotype is categorized as medium-sized. The rearrangement joins TRBV7-2 to TRBJ2-5; maybe TRBD2 (6 bases). Trimming took 5 bases from V and 5 from J, leaving 18 bases between them. Germline values: CDR1 SGHTA, CDR2 FQGNSA. CDR3 length equals 15 residues. CDR3 sequence reads: CASSRDFLKGETQYF. The CDR3 DNA sequence: TGTGCCAGCAGCCGGGACTTTCTCAAAGGGGAGACCCAGTACTTC. The entire variable domain, with the rest obtained from reference TRBV7-2 and TRBJ2-5, is as follows: GAGVSQSPSNKVTEKGKDVELRCDPISGHTALYWYRQSLGQGLEFLIYFQGNSAPDKSGLPSDRFSAERTGGSVSTLTIQRTQQEDSAVYLCASSRDFLKGETQYFGPGTRLLVL.

The chain recombines TRBV5-1 with TRBJ2-5, with a tentative D call TRBD1 (6 bases). The CDR3 runs 18 residues. Per germline, CDR1 SGHRS and CDR2 YFSETQ. With 4 bases removed from V and 3 bases from J, the gap between germline ends came to 25 bases. This CDR3 is CASSLTPLQGLKEETQYF. The CDR3 DNA reads TGCGCCAGCAGCCTTACACCCTTACAGGGTCTGAAAGAAGAGACCCAGTACTTC.

This clonotype was counted between two and nine times. The V gene is TRBV6-1, the J gene TRBJ2-7, with D unresolved. In germline, CDR1 is MNHNS, CDR2 SASEGT. Trimming removed 6 bases from V and 0 bases from J, with 9 bases in between. This CDR3 region has 13 residues. This chain's CDR3 is CASSLVSSYEQYF. The CDR3 DNA reads as TGTGCCAGCAGCCTAGTTAGCTCCTACGAGCAGTACTTC.

The chain is built from TRBV2 and TRBJ2-5, with D unresolved. CDR1 is SNHLY, CDR2 FYNNEI, per germline. With 3 bases removed from V and 5 bases from J, the gap between germline ends came to 10 bases. The CDR3 runs to 13 residues. The CDR3 region is CASSEIHGETQYF. CDR3 in DNA: TGTGCCAGCAGTGAGATCCATGGGGAGACCCAGTACTTC.

This clonotype was counted a few times. The chain has TRBV3-1 and TRBJ2-7; D remains ambiguous. Trimming pared 4 bases from V and 3 bases from J, leaving 13 bases between. The CDR3 consists of 14 residues. Germline CDR1 reads LGHDT; CDR2 reads YNNKEL (reference sequence). CDR3 region: CASSPKDVGYEQYF. In nucleotides, the CDR3 is TGTGCCAGCAGCCCTAAGGATGTGGGCTACGAGCAGTACTTC.

The chain is built from TRBV6-2 or TRBV6-3 and TRBJ2-1; 10 bases map to TRBD2. After removal of 2 bases from V and 2 bases from J, the junction contained 3 bases not matched to a gene. CDR3 length equals 16 residues. The germline gives CDR1 MNHEY, CDR2 SVGEGT. Here the CDR3 reads CASSYEREGPYNEQFF. In DNA form, the CDR3 reads TGTGCCAGCAGTTACGAGCGGGAGGGCCCCTACAATGAGCAGTTCTTC.

This sequence joins TRBV2 and TRBJ2-5; TRBD1 aligns across 9 bases. The junction had 8 bases not matched to a gene; V was cut back by 4 bases and J by 2 bases. CDR1 is SNHLY, CDR2 FYNNEI, per germline. This CDR3 contains 16 residues. The CDR3 loop reads CASSAFDRGDQETQYF. CDR3 nucleotides: TGTGCCAGCAGTGCCTTCGACAGGGGGGATCAAGAGACCCAGTACTTC.